This is a list of T cell receptor beta chains from one sample in a study of cytomegalovirus exposure and HLA in healthy donors. Measured with immunoSEQ multiplex PCR; TCRdb has only the in-frame clones, and not every one. The sample shows some 83,000 clones, about 81% of them seen only once. Sequences were obtained from PBMCs. The receptors derive from a man in his 60s in good health and CMV-seronegative. The CDR3 runs from the conserved cysteine through the conserved F or W. D genes are given only for firm matches. The size of a clone is reported for some rows only, either as once, few or many, or as a class for expanded clones.

J gene	D gene	V gene	clone size	CDR3 DNA	CDR3 protein
TRBJ1-2	TRBD1	TRBV30	NA	TGTGATAAGGACAGGGATAGGCAATTCCATGGCTACACCTTC	CDKDRDRQFHGYTF
TRBJ1-2	TRBD1	TRBV18	NA	TGTGCCAGCTCACCATCAGGGGGCGACTATGGCTACACCTTC	CASSPSGGDYGYTF
TRBJ2-4	TRBD2	TRBV6-5	once	TGTGCCAGCAGTTCAATACGGGAGGCGGCCAAAAACATTCAGTACTTC	CASSSIREAAKNIQYF
TRBJ2-2	TRBD2	TRBV7-7	NA	TGTGCCAGCAGCTTAGACGGGGGGGGCACCGGGGAGCTGTTTTTT	CASSLDGGGTGELFF
TRBJ2-3	TRBD1	TRBV19	NA	TGTGCCACCAGGGACAGGGGACATGGTACGCAGTATTTT	CATRDRGHGTQYF
TRBJ1-1	NA	TRBV19	NA	TGTGCCAGTAGCCCCGGGGTTTTGGGCACTGAAGCTTTCTTT	CASSPGVLGTEAFF
TRBJ2-5	TRBD2	TRBV9	NA	TGTGCCAGCGGGACTAGCGGGGAAATGTACCAAGAGACCCAGTACTTC	CASGTSGEMYQETQYF
TRBJ2-7	NA	TRBV5-1	NA	TGCGCCAGCAGCTTAAGGAGTGACGAGCAGTACTTC	CASSLRSDEQYF
TRBJ1-2	TRBD1	TRBV2	NA	TGTGCCAGCAGTACAAATCGACAGGGCGGCGGCTACACCTTC	CASSTNRQGGGYTF
TRBJ1-3	TRBD1	TRBV14	few	TGTGCCAGCAGCCTAACGACAGGGACTGGAAACACCATATATTTT	CASSLTTGTGNTIYF
TRBJ1-1	NA	TRBV5-1	NA	TGCGCCAGCAGCCCGGGGGGGGTTCCGAACACTGAAGCTTTCTTT	CASSPGGVPNTEAFF
TRBJ1-5	NA	TRBV19	NA	TGTGCCAGTAGTCTGCGAAACCAGCCCCAGCATTTT	CASSLRNQPQHF
TRBJ2-3	TRBD2	TRBV9	NA	TGTGCCAGCAGCACCAGACTAGCGGGGGACACAGATACGCAGTATTTT	CASSTRLAGDTDTQYF
TRBJ2-3	TRBD2	TRBV7-3	NA	TGTGCCAGCAGCCGTAGCGGGGGGGCGGGAGATACGCAGTATTTT	CASSRSGGAGDTQYF
TRBJ2-3	TRBD2	TRBV7-6	NA	TGTGCCAGCAGCATCAGGACTAGCGGGGGGGGCACAGATACGCAGTATTTT	CASSIRTSGGGTDTQYF
TRBJ2-1	TRBD2	TRBV11-3	NA	TGTGCCAGCAGCTATGGCACCGGGACTATCAACAATGAGCAGTTCTTC	CASSYGTGTINNEQFF
TRBJ2-1	TRBD1	TRBV6-5	NA	TGTGCCAGCAGCCAACCGGACAGGGACTACAATGAGCAGTTCTTC	CASSQPDRDYNEQFF
TRBJ2-2	NA	TRBV29-1	NA	TGCAGCGTTGAAGATCGAGCGACAGCCCGGGAGCTGTTTTTT	CSVEDRATARELFF
TRBJ2-7	TRBD1	TRBV14	NA	TGTGCCAGCACCGACAGGGCGGACGAGCAGTACTTC	CASTDRADEQYF
TRBJ1-1	NA	TRBV6-5	few	TGTGCCAGCATCCCGACAGCCGTAAACACTGAAGCTTTCTTT	CASIPTAVNTEAFF
TRBJ1-1	TRBD1	TRBV27	NA	TGTGCCAGCAGTTCCCAGGACAGGGGGTATTATCGCACTGAAGCTTTCTTT	CASSSQDRGYYRTEAFF
TRBJ2-2	NA	TRBV5-5	NA	TGTGCCAGCAGGCGAAATGGGGAGCTGTTTTTT	CASRRNGELFF
TRBJ2-2	TRBD1	TRBV6-5	NA	TGTGCCAGCAGTGGGACAGGGACGAACACCGGGGAGCTGTTTTTT	CASSGTGTNTGELFF
TRBJ2-1	NA	TRBV25-1	NA	TGTGCCAGCAGTGCAAGACAGTACAATGAGCAGTTCTTC	CASSARQYNEQFF
TRBJ2-7	NA	TRBV6-6	NA	TGTGCCAGCACCCTCAGCAGGGATTTTGGCGAGCAGTACTTC	CASTLSRDFGEQYF
TRBJ1-2	TRBD1	TRBV5-1	NA	TGCGCCAGCAGCTTGCCCACAGGGGGCGTTGGTGGCTACACCTTC	CASSLPTGGVGGYTF
TRBJ2-7	TRBD1	TRBV5-1	NA	TGCGCCAGCAGCCCGGACAGGGGTGGATACGAGCAGTACTTC	CASSPDRGGYEQYF
TRBJ2-4	TRBD2	TRBV7-9	NA	TGTGCCAGCAGCTTAGGCGGCGGGGGGCCTCAAAACATTCAGTACTTC	CASSLGGGGPQNIQYF
TRBJ1-4	TRBD1	TRBV9	NA	TGTGCCAGCAGCGCCTCGACAGGGAATAATGAAAAACTGTTTTTT	CASSASTGNNEKLFF
TRBJ2-7	NA	TRBV5-8	few	TGTGCCAGCAGCTTAATGGGGGCAGGGGACGAGCAGTACTTC	CASSLMGAGDEQYF
TRBJ1-1	NA	TRBV6-6	few	TGTGCCAGCAATGGACAGTCAACGGGGAACACTGAAGCTTTCTTT	CASNGQSTGNTEAFF
TRBJ1-1	TRBD1	TRBV19	NA	TGTGCCAGTAGTAAACAGGGACAGCGGAACACTGAAGCTTTCTTT	CASSKQGQRNTEAFF